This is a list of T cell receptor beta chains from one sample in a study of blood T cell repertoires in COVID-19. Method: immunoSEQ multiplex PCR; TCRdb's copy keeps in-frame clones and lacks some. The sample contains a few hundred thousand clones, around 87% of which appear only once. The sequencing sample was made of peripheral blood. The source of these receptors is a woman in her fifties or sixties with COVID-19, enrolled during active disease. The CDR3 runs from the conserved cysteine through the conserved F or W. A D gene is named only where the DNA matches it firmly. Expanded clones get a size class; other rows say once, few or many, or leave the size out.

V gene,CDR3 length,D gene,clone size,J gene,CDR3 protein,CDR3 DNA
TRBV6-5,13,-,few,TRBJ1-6,CASTRGIDSPLHF,TGTGCCAGCACTAGAGGCATTGATTCACCCCTCCACTTT
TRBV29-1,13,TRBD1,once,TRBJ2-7,CSAGTGGPSRQYF,TGCAGCGCAGGGACAGGGGGCCCCTCGCGGCAGTACTTC
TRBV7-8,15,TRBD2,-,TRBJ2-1,CASSPALAGRDEQFF,TGTGCCAGCAGCCCGGCGTTAGCGGGAAGGGATGAGCAGTTCTTC
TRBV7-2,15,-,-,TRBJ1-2,CASSLDWGRNYGYTF,TGTGCCAGCAGCTTAGATTGGGGGCGAAACTATGGCTACACCTTC
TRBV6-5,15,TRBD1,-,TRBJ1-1,CASSYPGQLGTEAFF,TGTGCCAGCAGTTACCCGGGACAGTTGGGCACTGAAGCTTTCTTT
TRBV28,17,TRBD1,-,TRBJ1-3,CASSLLPGQGLGNTIYF,TGTGCCAGCAGTTTACTTCCGGGACAGGGGCTAGGAAACACCATATATTTT
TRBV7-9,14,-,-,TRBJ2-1,CASSSTGPGNEQFF,TGTGCCAGCAGCTCCACCGGGCCGGGGAATGAGCAGTTCTTC
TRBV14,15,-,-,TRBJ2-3,CASSKLAASADTQYF,TGTGCCAGCAGCAAATTGGCAGCCTCAGCGGATACGCAGTATTTT
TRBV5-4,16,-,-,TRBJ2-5,CASSLFVTRAQETQYF,TGTGCCAGCAGCTTGTTCGTGACTAGAGCCCAAGAGACCCAGTACTTC
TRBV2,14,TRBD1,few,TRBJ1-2,CANLQGGRTYGYTF,TGTGCCAACTTACAGGGGGGAAGAACCTATGGCTACACCTTC
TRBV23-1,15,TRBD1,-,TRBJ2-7,CASSQQPGQEPEQYF,TGCGCCAGCAGTCAACAACCGGGACAGGAACCCGAGCAGTACTTC
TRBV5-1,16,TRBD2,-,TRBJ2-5,CASSLDFSGSAETQYF,TGCGCCAGCAGCTTGGACTTTAGCGGGAGCGCGGAGACCCAGTACTTC
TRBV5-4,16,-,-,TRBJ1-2,CASSSGVSRTLYGYTF,TGTGCCAGCAGCTCCGGGGTCTCCAGGACCCTCTATGGCTACACCTTC
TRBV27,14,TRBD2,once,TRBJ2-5,CASRTSGRQETQYF,TGTGCCAGCAGGACTAGCGGGAGGCAAGAGACCCAGTACTTC
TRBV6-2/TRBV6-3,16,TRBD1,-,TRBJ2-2,CASSYPQTGGSGELFF,TGTGCCAGCAGTTACCCACAAACAGGGGGCTCCGGGGAGCTGTTTTTT
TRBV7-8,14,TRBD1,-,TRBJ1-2,CASSFERQGYGYTF,TGTGCCAGCAGCTTTGAGCGACAGGGCTATGGCTACACCTTC
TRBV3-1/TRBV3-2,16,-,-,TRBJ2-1,CASSRSGQALWGGQFF,TGTGCCAGCAGCCGTTCGGGACAGGCTCTCTGGGGGGGGCAGTTCTTC
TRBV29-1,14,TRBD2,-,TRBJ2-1,CSVLGLAGSNEQFF,TGCAGCGTCTTAGGACTAGCGGGTTCCAATGAGCAGTTCTTC
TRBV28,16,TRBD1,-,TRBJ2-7,CASYTSGQAHSYEQYF,TGTGCCAGCTATACTTCTGGACAGGCCCACTCCTACGAGCAGTACTTC
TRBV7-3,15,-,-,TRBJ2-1,CASSPATRANNEQFF,TGTGCCAGCAGTCCGGCGACTAGGGCGAACAATGAGCAGTTCTTC
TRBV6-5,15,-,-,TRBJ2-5,CASSLEWAHRETQYF,TGTGCCAGCTCCCTGGAATGGGCGCATCGGGAGACCCAGTACTTC
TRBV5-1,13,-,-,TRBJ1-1,CASSSNSGTEAFF,TGCGCCAGCAGCTCCAATTCGGGGACTGAAGCTTTCTTT
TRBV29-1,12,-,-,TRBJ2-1,CSVESGTTEQFF,TGCAGCGTGGAATCCGGGACAACCGAGCAGTTCTTC
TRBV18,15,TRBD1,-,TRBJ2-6,CASSDRASGANVLTF,TGTGCCAGCTCCGACAGGGCCTCTGGGGCCAACGTCCTGACTTTC
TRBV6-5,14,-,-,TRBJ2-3,CASSYSIRADTQYF,TGTGCCAGCAGTTACTCGATTCGAGCGGATACGCAGTATTTT
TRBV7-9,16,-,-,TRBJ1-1,CASSLPAAHRNTEAFF,TGTGCCAGCAGCTTACCCGCGGCGCACCGGAACACTGAAGCTTTCTTT
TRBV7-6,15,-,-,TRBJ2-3,CASRSLSGAADTQYF,TGTGCCAGCAGGTCCCTTTCAGGGGCTGCGGATACGCAGTATTTT
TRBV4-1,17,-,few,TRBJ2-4,CASSQVVRSLGQNIQYF,TGCGCCAGCAGCCAAGTTGTGCGGAGCTTGGGGCAAAACATTCAGTACTTC
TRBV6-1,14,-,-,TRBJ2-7,CASSDPSSSYEQYF,TGTGCCAGCAGTGATCCCTCCAGCTCCTACGAGCAGTACTTC
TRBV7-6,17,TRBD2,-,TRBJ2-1,CASSQRPSGGRDNEQFF,TGTGCCAGCAGCCAACGCCCTAGCGGGGGGAGAGACAATGAGCAGTTCTTC
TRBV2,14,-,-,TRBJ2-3,CASNQAGSLDTQYF,TGTGCCAGCAATCAGGCAGGGTCCCTTGATACGCAGTATTTT
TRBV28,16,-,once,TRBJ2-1,CASSPGVGLAYNEQFF,TGTGCCAGCAGTCCGGGAGTGGGGCTAGCTTACAATGAGCAGTTCTTC
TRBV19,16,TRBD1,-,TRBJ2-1,CASSTPGTGGPPEQFF,TGTGCCAGTAGTACCCCCGGGACAGGGGGACCTCCGGAGCAGTTCTTC
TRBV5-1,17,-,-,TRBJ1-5,CASTLGEGGDSNQPQHF,TGCGCCAGCACCCTAGGTGAGGGTGGGGATAGCAATCAGCCCCAGCATTTT
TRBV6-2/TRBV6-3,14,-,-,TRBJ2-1,CASSRMTAYNEQFF,TGTGCCAGCAGCCGCATGACAGCATACAATGAGCAGTTCTTC
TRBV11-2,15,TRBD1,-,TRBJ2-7,CASSLGQGGFYEQYF,TGTGCCAGCAGCTTGGGACAGGGGGGATTCTACGAGCAGTACTTC
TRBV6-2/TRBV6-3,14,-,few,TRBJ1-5,CASSYGPVYQPQHF,TGTGCCAGCAGTTACGGGCCGGTATACCAGCCCCAGCATTTT
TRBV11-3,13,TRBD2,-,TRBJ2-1,CASSGTSGNEQFF,TGTGCCAGCTCCGGGACTAGCGGCAATGAGCAGTTCTTC
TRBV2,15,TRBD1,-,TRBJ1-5,CASSAGTGDHQPQHF,TGTGCCAGCAGTGCCGGGACAGGGGACCATCAGCCCCAGCATTTT
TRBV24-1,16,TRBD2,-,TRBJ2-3,CATSDPTSGMTDTQYF,TGTGCCACCAGTGACCCTACAAGCGGGATGACAGATACGCAGTATTTT
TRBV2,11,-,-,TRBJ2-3,CASSPADTQYF,TGTGCCAGCAGCCCGGCAGATACGCAGTATTTT
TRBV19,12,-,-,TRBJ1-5,CASSDPGQPQHF,TGTGCCAGTAGTGACCCGGGTCAGCCCCAGCATTTT
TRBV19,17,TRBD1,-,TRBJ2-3,CASSRRTGRGPTDTQYF,TGTGCCAGTAGTAGAAGGACAGGGCGGGGACCAACAGATACGCAGTATTTT
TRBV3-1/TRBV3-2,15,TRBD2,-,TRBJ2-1,CASSRTSGSQDEQFF,TGTGCCAGCAGCAGGACTAGCGGGAGTCAAGATGAGCAGTTCTTC
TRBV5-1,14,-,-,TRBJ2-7,CASSYDSYPYEQYF,TGCGCCAGCAGCTATGACTCTTACCCCTACGAGCAGTACTTC
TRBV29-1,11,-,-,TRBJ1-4,CSARVSEKLFF,TGCAGCGCCCGGGTATCCGAAAAACTGTTTTTT
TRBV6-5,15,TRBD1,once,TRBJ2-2,CASRNRDRSTGELFF,TGTGCCAGCAGAAACCGGGACAGGAGCACCGGGGAGCTGTTTTTT
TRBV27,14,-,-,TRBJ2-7,CASSIPGVSYEQYF,TGTGCCAGCAGTATCCCGGGTGTCTCCTACGAGCAGTACTTC
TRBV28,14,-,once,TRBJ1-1,CAAGGGTVNTEAFF,TGTGCCGCCGGGGGGGGTACAGTCAACACTGAAGCTTTCTTT
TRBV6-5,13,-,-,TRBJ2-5,CASSLERQETQYF,TGTGCCAGCTCCCTAGAGCGGCAAGAGACCCAGTACTTC
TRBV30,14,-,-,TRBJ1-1,CAWTPLGRFTEAFF,TGTGCCTGGACCCCTCTTGGGAGGTTCACTGAAGCTTTCTTT
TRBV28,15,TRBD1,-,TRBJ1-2,CASRPPLTGGYGYTF,TGTGCCAGCAGGCCGCCTCTCACAGGGGGTTATGGCTACACCTTC
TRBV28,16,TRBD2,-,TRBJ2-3,CASPPLRAGITDTQYF,TGTGCCAGCCCTCCCCTCCGAGCGGGGATCACAGATACGCAGTATTTT
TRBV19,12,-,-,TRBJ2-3,CASAGGTDTQYF,TGTGCCAGTGCAGGGGGCACAGATACGCAGTATTTT
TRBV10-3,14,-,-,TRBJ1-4,CAISQGGGGEKLFF,TGTGCCATCAGCCAGGGAGGTGGGGGTGAAAAACTGTTTTTT
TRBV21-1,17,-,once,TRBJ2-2,CASSKVGKRKYTGELFF,TGTGCCAGCAGCAAAGTTGGAAAGCGGAAATACACCGGGGAGCTGTTTTTT
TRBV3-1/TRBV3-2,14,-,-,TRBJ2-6,CASSLSSGANVLTF,TGTGCCAGCAGCCTTAGCTCTGGGGCCAACGTCCTGACTTTC
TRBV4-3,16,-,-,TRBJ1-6,CASSQDHRRDNSPLHF,TGCGCCAGCAGCCAAGATCATAGGAGGGACAATTCACCCCTCCACTTT
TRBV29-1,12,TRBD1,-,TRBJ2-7,CSVGTGTYEQYF,TGCAGCGTAGGGACAGGAACCTACGAGCAGTACTTC